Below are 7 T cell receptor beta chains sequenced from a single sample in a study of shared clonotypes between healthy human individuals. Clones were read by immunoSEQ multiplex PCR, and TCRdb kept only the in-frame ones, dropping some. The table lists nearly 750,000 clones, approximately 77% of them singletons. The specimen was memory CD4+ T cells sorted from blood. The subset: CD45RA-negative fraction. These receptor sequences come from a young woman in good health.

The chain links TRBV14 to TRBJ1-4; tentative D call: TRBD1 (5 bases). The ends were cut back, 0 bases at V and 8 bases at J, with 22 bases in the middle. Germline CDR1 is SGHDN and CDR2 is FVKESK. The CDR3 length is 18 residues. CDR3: CASSQDWRGGSRVEKLFF. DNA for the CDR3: TGTGCCAGCAGCCAAGATTGGAGGGGAGGGTCGCGAGTGGAAAAACTGTTTTTT.

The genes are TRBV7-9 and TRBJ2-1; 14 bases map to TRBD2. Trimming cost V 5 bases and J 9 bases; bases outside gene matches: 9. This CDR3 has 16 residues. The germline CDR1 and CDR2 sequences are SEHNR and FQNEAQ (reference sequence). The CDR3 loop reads CASSPFAGTSGGEQFF. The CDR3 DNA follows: TGTGCCAGCAGCCCCTTTGCGGGGACTAGCGGGGGTGAGCAGTTCTTC.

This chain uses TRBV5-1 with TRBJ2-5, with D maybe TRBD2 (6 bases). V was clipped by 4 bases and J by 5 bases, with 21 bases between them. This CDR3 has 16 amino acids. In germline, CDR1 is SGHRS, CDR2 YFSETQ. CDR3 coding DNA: TGCGCCAGCAGCCCACCAACCCTGAGGAGGGCGGAGACCCAGTACTTC. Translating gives CASSPPTLRRAETQYF. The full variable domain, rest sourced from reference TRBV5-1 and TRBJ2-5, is KAGVTQTPRYLIKTRGQQVTLSCSPISGHRSVSWYQQTPGQGLQFLFEYFSETQRNKGNFPGRFSGRQFSNSRSEMNVSTLELGDSALYLCASSPPTLRRAETQYFGPGTRLLVL.

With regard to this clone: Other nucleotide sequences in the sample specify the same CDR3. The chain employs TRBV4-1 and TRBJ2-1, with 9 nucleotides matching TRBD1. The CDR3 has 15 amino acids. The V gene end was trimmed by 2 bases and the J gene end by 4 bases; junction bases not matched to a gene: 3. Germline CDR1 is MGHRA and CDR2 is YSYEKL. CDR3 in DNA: TGCGCCAGCAGCCAAACCGGGACAGGGTACAATGAGCAGTTCTTC. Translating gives CASSQTGTGYNEQFF.

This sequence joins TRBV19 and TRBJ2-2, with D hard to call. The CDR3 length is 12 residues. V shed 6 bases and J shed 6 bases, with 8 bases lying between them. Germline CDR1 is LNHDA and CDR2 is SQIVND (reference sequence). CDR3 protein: CASSSYAGELFF. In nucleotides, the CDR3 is TGTGCCAGTAGCTCTTACGCCGGGGAGCTGTTTTTT.

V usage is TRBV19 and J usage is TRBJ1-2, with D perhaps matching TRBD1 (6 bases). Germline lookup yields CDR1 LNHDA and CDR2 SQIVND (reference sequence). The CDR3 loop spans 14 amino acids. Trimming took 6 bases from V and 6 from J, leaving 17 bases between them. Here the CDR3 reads CASSHRVGGNGYTF. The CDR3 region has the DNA TGTGCCAGTAGCCACAGGGTTGGGGGCAATGGCTACACCTTC.

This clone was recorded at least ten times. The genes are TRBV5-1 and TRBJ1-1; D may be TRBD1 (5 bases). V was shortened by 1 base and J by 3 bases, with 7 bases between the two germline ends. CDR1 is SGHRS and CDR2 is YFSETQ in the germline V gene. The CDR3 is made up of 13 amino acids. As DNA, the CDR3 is TGCGCCAGCAGCTTGACAGGCTACACTGAAGCTTTCTTT. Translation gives CASSLTGYTEAFF.